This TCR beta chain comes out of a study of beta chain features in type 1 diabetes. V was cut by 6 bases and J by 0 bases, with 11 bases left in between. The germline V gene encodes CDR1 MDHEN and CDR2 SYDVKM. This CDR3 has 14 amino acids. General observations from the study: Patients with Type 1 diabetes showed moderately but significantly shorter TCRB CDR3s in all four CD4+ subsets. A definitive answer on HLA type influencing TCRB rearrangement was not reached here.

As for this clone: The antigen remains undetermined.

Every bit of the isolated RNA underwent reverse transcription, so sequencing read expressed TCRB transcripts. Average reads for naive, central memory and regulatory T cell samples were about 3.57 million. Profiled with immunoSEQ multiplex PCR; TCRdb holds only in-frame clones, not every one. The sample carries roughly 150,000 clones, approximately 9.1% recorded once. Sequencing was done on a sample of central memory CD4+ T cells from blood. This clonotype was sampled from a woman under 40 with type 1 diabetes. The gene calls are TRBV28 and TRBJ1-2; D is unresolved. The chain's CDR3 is CASSTITANYGYTF. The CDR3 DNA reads TGTGCCAGCAGCACCATTACAGCTAACTATGGCTACACCTTC.